The 31 T cell receptor beta chains in this list originate from one sample, sequenced in a study of PD-L1 blockade in urothelial cancer. Data came from immunoSEQ multiplex PCR; TCRdb stores just in-frame clones and leaves some out. The repertoire holds 45,000 to 60,000 clones, approximately 78% seen once, with approximately 1.5% in the top ten. Regarding time point: pretreatment peripheral blood. Sequences were derived from PBMCs, sampled around atezolizumab (anti-PD-L1) treatment. These receptor sequences come from a man aged 45 to 65 with urothelial cancer.

V gene TRBV7-2 combines with J gene TRBJ2-3, with D possibly matching TRBD1 (5 bases). CDR1 SGHTA and CDR2 FQGNSA come from the germline V gene. The CDR3 length is 14 residues. V shed 3 bases and J shed 3 bases, with 10 bases lying between them. The CDR3 nucleotides are TGTGCCAGCAGCTTTAGGGGCCGGACAGATACGCAGTATTTT. Translating it yields CASSFRGRTDTQYF.

The chain employs TRBV6-5 and TRBJ1-2; D is perhaps TRBD1 (6 bases). CDR1 and CDR2 from the germline V gene are MNHEY and SVGAGI. V was pared by 6 bases and J by 6 bases, with 14 bases between. The CDR3 runs 13 residues. CDR3 sequence: CASSSGQFHGYTF. The CDR3 DNA sequence: TGTGCCAGCAGCTCTGGACAGTTCCATGGCTACACCTTC.

This clone was observed a few times. This chain connects TRBV5-1 to TRBJ1-5; tentative D call: TRBD1 (5 bases). V dropped 3 bases and J dropped 7 bases, with 11 bases sitting between them. CDR3 length equals 13 residues. Germline-derived CDR1 and CDR2 are SGHRS and YFSETQ. CDR3 coding DNA: TGCGCCAGCAGCTCAGGGCCTCAACAGCCCCAGCATTTT. Protein product: CASSSGPQQPQHF.

The chain recombines TRBV2 with TRBJ2-6; D remains unclear. This CDR3 has 15 amino acids. Trimming pared 6 bases from V and 0 bases from J, leaving 9 bases between. Per germline, CDR1 SNHLY and CDR2 FYNNEI. CDR3 protein: CASRPKSSGANVLTF. The CDR3 DNA reads as TGTGCCAGCAGACCGAAGAGCTCTGGGGCCAACGTCCTGACTTTC.

This chain joins TRBV28 and TRBJ2-1, with D perhaps matching TRBD2 (7 bases). The germline V and J ends were trimmed by 5 bases and 4 bases, with 15 bases remaining between them. The CDR3 extends over 15 amino acids. Germline V gene lookup returns CDR1 MDHEN and CDR2 SYDVKM. CDR3 coding DNA: TGTGCCAGCAGTAAACAGGGAGGGACTTACAATGAGCAGTTCTTC. This gives the protein CASSKQGGTYNEQFF. Full variable domain (rest looked up from reference TRBV28 and TRBJ2-1): DVKVTQSSRYLVKRTGEKVFLECVQDMDHENMFWYRQDPGLGLRLIYFSYDVKMKEKGDIPEGYSVSREKKERFSLILESASTNQTSMYLCASSKQGGTYNEQFFGPGTRLTVL.

This rearrangement joins TRBV7-2 to TRBJ2-1; possible D gene TRBD2, 6 bases. CDR3 length equals 13 residues. Germline CDR1 reads SGHTA; CDR2 reads FQGNSA. The V and J ends lost 5 bases and 6 bases respectively, with 11 bases between them. The CDR3 region has the DNA TGTGCCAGCAGCGTCAGGGAGGCCAATGAGCAGTTCTTC. This codes for CASSVREANEQFF. Based on the CDR3 plus reference TRBV7-2 and TRBJ2-1, the full variable domain is GAGVSQSPSNKVTEKGKDVELRCDPISGHTALYWYRQSLGQGLEFLIYFQGNSAPDKSGLPSDRFSAERTGGSVSTLTIQRTQQEDSAVYLCASSVREANEQFFGPGTRLTVL.

The chain joins TRBV11-2 to TRBJ1-1; 7 bases agree with TRBD1. The CDR3 has 14 residues. V shed 8 bases, J shed 2 bases, and the junction held 8 bases outside the gene matches. Germline CDR1 SGHAT, CDR2 FQNNGV. DNA for the CDR3: TGTGCCAGCTTGACAGGGTCGGGAAACACTGAAGCTTTCTTT. Protein: CASLTGSGNTEAFF.

V gene TRBV5-1 combines with J gene TRBJ2-7; TRBD1 agrees at 11 bases. Looked up from germline, CDR1 is SGHRS and CDR2 is YFSETQ. The J segment lost 3 bases and the V segment lost 1 base, leaving 3 bases of the junction unmatched. The CDR3 runs 15 residues. The CDR3 spells CASSLRTGGNYEQYF. The CDR3 coding sequence is TGCGCCAGCAGCTTGCGGACAGGGGGCAACTACGAGCAGTACTTC.

DNA for the CDR3: TGTGCCAGCAGCTCTTACACCGGGGAGCTGTTTTTT. Translating it yields CASSSYTGELFF. The chain uses TRBV7-2 and TRBJ2-2; D gene uncertain. The CDR3 spans 12 residues. Trimming took off 4 bases at V and 3 bases at J, with 3 bases between the two ends. Germline V gene data show CDR1 as SGHTA and CDR2 as FQGNSA.

There are a few counts of this clone. The chain uses TRBV29-1 and TRBJ2-2; perhaps TRBD1 as D (5 bases). V was cut by 0 bases and J by 3 bases, with 8 bases left in between. CDR1 SQVTM and CDR2 ANQGSEA come from the germline V gene. The CDR3 covers 14 residues. The CDR3 here is CSVEENRYTGELFF. The DNA for the CDR3 is TGCAGCGTTGAAGAGAACAGGTACACCGGGGAGCTGTTTTTT.

V is TRBV28 and J is TRBJ1-1; D unclear. Germline assignment: CDR1 MDHEN and CDR2 SYDVKM. The CDR3 covers 13 residues. V was trimmed by 2 bases and J by 11 bases, leaving 15 bases between them. The chain's CDR3 is CASSLPSALRAFF. The CDR3 region has the DNA TGTGCCAGCAGTTTACCCTCGGCGCTGAGGGCTTTCTTT.

This rearrangement joins TRBV5-1 to TRBJ1-4, with 7 bases that match TRBD1. The CDR3 length is 12 residues. V lost 5 bases, J lost 8 bases, and 3 bases stayed unmatched. Germline loops: CDR1 SGHRS, CDR2 YFSETQ. CDR3 DNA sequence: TGCGCCAGCAGGGCAGGGGGAGAAAAACTGTTTTTT. It yields the protein CASRAGGEKLFF.

The chain combines TRBV7-6 with TRBJ2-2; 11 bases map to TRBD1. This CDR3 has 18 residues. Germline CDR1 reads SGHVS; CDR2 reads FNYEAQ. J lost 1 base, V lost 2 bases, and 6 bases had no gene match. CDR3 nucleotide sequence: TGTGCCAGCAGCTTAAGGACAGGGGGCTTTGGGAACACCGGGGAGCTGTTTTTT. Its protein is CASSLRTGGFGNTGELFF.

The rearrangement links TRBV29-1 to TRBJ1-2; 10 nucleotides agree with TRBD1. This CDR3 spans 12 amino acids. The germline V gene encodes CDR1 SQVTM and CDR2 ANQGSEA. V lost 7 bases and J lost 2; bases outside the gene matches: 1. The CDR3 protein is CSGGQGNYGYTF. The CDR3, as DNA: TGCAGCGGGGGACAGGGGAACTATGGCTACACCTTC.

This chain links TRBV7-9 with TRBJ1-4; D might be TRBD1 (6 bases). Trimming removed 1 base from V and 5 bases from J, with 11 bases in between. CDR3 size: 15 residues. Germline V gene sequence: CDR1 SEHNR, CDR2 FQNEAQ (reference sequence). CDR3 DNA: TGTGCCAGCAGCTTAGAACAGGGCACAAATGAAAAACTGTTTTTT. It encodes CASSLEQGTNEKLFF.

This chain uses TRBV7-9 with TRBJ1-4, with D possibly being TRBD1 (5 bases). This CDR3 is 13 amino acids long. Germline values: CDR1 SEHNR, CDR2 FQNEAQ (reference sequence). V was shortened by 4 bases and J by 10 bases, with 13 bases between the two germline ends. CDR3 bases: TGTGCCAGCAGCTCTGACAGCTCCAGAAAACTGTTTTTT. Its protein product is CASSSDSSRKLFF.

This sequence joins TRBV27 and TRBJ2-1; 8 bases align to TRBD1. V shed 5 bases and J 5 bases; nucleotides not matched to a gene: 5. The CDR3 is made up of 14 amino acids. CDR1 and CDR2 from the germline V gene are MNHEY and SMNVEV (reference sequence). In DNA, the CDR3 is TGTGCCAGCAGTGTCGGGGGACAGGACAATGAGCAGTTCTTC. Protein sequence: CASSVGGQDNEQFF.

The chain is built from TRBV18 and TRBJ1-1; D is perhaps TRBD1 (5 bases). V gave up 3 bases and J gave up 4 bases, with 12 bases separating them. This CDR3 comprises 14 residues. CDR1 and CDR2 (germline): KGHSH, LQKENI. The CDR3 DNA sequence: TGTGCCAGCTCACCTGCGGGACTCGGCACTGAAGCTTTCTTT. Its translation: CASSPAGLGTEAFF.

This clone has just a few counts. The J gene is TRBJ1-2, the V gene TRBV14; possible D gene TRBD1, 5 bases. The CDR3 sequence is 12 residues long. Trimming shortened V by 4 bases and J by 5 bases, and 8 bases separated the two germline ends. Germline V gene data show CDR1 as SGHDN and CDR2 as FVKESK. CDR3 region: CASSPTGYGYTF. CDR3 sequence (DNA): TGTGCCAGCAGCCCTACAGGTTATGGCTACACCTTC.

The sample holds one count of this clone. This chain uses TRBV14 with TRBJ2-7; 8 bases are shared with TRBD1. The trim removed 3 bases at V and 7 bases at J, leaving 11 bases unmatched. Germline V gene sequence: CDR1 SGHDN, CDR2 FVKESK. The CDR3 runs to 15 residues. In DNA form, the CDR3 reads TGTGCCAGCAGCCAGGCCCTCGGACAGGGCGCGGAGCAGTACTTC. The encoded protein is CASSQALGQGAEQYF.

The chain carries TRBV5-1 and TRBJ2-5; 13 positions agree with TRBD2. This CDR3 has 15 amino acids. With 4 bases clipped from V and 3 bases from J, the junction kept 3 bases outside the gene matches. CDR1 and CDR2 (germline): SGHRS, YFSETQ. The CDR3 loop is CASSAGTSGEETQYF. In DNA form, the CDR3 reads TGCGCCAGCAGCGCCGGGACTAGCGGGGAAGAGACCCAGTACTTC.

The chain uses TRBV19 and TRBJ2-3; 9 bases match TRBD2. The CDR3 loop spans 16 amino acids. Trimming took 3 bases from V and 3 from J; bases not matched to a gene: 7. Germline V gene lookup returns CDR1 LNHDA and CDR2 SQIVND (reference sequence). The CDR3 bases are TGTGCCAGTAGTATCAGTAGCGGGAGCGGGACAGATACGCAGTATTTT. Translation: CASSISSGSGTDTQYF.

The genes are TRBV25-1 and TRBJ2-3; 11 bases line up with TRBD1. V trimming: 3 bases; J trimming: 3 bases; junction bases outside the gene matches: 2. Germline V gene lookup returns CDR1 MGHDK and CDR2 SYGVNS. This CDR3 contains 15 residues. The chain's CDR3 is CASSDRDRGTDTQYF. CDR3 bases: TGTGCCAGCAGTGATAGGGACAGGGGGACAGATACGCAGTATTTT.

The chain links TRBV2 to TRBJ2-3; D is perhaps TRBD1 (6 bases). CDR1 SNHLY and CDR2 FYNNEI come from the germline V gene. V was clipped by 0 bases and J by 2 bases, with 9 bases between them. The CDR3 extends over 15 amino acids. Written as DNA, the CDR3 is TGTGCCAGCAGTGAAGCAGGGGGAGTCACAGATACGCAGTATTTT. Translation: CASSEAGGVTDTQYF.

The rearrangement links TRBV5-1 to TRBJ1-1; 7 nucleotides line up with TRBD1. There are 14 residues in the CDR3. Germline assignment: CDR1 SGHRS and CDR2 YFSETQ. Trimming cost V 4 bases and J 0 bases; bases outside gene matches: 3. The CDR3 bases are TGCGCCAGCAGCCCCGGGACAGTGAACACTGAAGCTTTCTTT. It translates to CASSPGTVNTEAFF.

The V call is TRBV18, the J call TRBJ2-7; unclear D gene. CDR3 length: 14 amino acids. V was shortened by 5 bases and J by 0 bases, with 11 bases between the two germline ends. CDR1 is KGHSH and CDR2 is LQKENI in the germline V gene. In DNA, the CDR3 is TGTGCCAGCTCAATAGATCGGAGCTCCTACGAGCAGTACGTC. Its protein product is CASSIDRSSYEQYV.

This clone was counted only a few times. The rearrangement links TRBV10-3 to TRBJ1-6; tentative D call: TRBD1 (6 bases). The germline CDR1 and CDR2 sequences are ENHRY and SYGVKD. The CDR3 has 14 amino acids. The ends were cut back, 6 bases at V and 10 bases at J, with 16 bases in the middle. CDR3 in amino acids: CAIRQGSGGSPLHF. For the CDR3, the DNA is TGTGCCATCAGGCAGGGATCGGGGGGCTCACCCCTCCACTTT.

V and J are TRBV7-6 and TRBJ1-2; D might be TRBD1 (6 bases). The CDR3 contains 14 residues. V lost 3 bases to trimming and J lost 2 bases, with 10 bases between them. CDR1 is SGHVS, CDR2 FNYEAQ, per germline. This CDR3 reads CASSLDSKNYGYTF. CDR3 bases: TGTGCCAGCAGCTTGGACAGCAAGAACTATGGCTACACCTTC.

J is TRBJ1-1 and V is TRBV6-5, with 7 positions matching TRBD1. After removal of 7 bases from V and 4 bases from J, the junction contained 6 bases not matched to a gene. The CDR3 loop spans 13 amino acids. The germline CDR1 and CDR2 sequences are MNHEY and SVGAGI. In DNA form, the CDR3 reads TGTGCCAGCACTCAGGGGGTTGGCACTGAAGCTTTCTTT. It encodes CASTQGVGTEAFF.

In its sample, this clone was seen a few times. This CDR3 is CASSDGGSYNEQFF. The CDR3 DNA reads as TGCGCCAGCAGTGACGGGGGCTCCTACAATGAGCAGTTCTTC. This sequence joins TRBV10-1 and TRBJ2-1; possibly TRBD2 for D (6 bases). The CDR3 contains 14 residues. V was clipped by 3 bases and J by 0 bases, with 6 bases between them. The germline V gene encodes CDR1 WNHNN and CDR2 SYGVQD (reference sequence).

V gene TRBV9 combines with J gene TRBJ1-2; D is possibly TRBD1 (5 bases). Between the trimmed V and J ends, which lost 0 bases and 5 bases, there was a span of 17 bases. The CDR3 length is 16 residues. The V gene's germline CDR1 is SGDLS and CDR2 YYNGEE. CDR3 bases: TGTGCCAGCAGCGTAGACGGGCAGGGTAGCCCTTATGGCTACACCTTC. Its translation: CASSVDGQGSPYGYTF. The whole variable domain, remainder taken from reference TRBV9 and TRBJ1-2, is DSGVTQTPKHLITATGQRVTLRCSPRSGDLSVYWYQQSLDQGLQFLIQYYNGEERAKGNILERFSAQQFPDLHSELNLSSLELGDSALYFCASSVDGQGSPYGYTFGSGTRLTVV.